One and the same sample provided the 15 T cell receptor beta chains below, sequenced in a study of cytomegalovirus exposure and HLA in healthy donors. The PCR made use of 60 Vbeta and 13 Jbeta primers. TCRdb's table, derived via immunoSEQ multiplex PCR, lists solely in-frame clones and lacks some. The data contain over 150,000 clones, roughly 84% of them singletons. Sequenced: PBMCs. All receptors come from a girl aged 2-10 years in good health and CMV-seropositive.

The chain links TRBV28 to TRBJ2-7; D might be TRBD2 (6 bases). Germline V gene sequence: CDR1 MDHEN, CDR2 SYDVKM. Between the trimmed V and J ends, which lost 10 bases and 4 bases, there was a span of 14 bases. The length of the CDR3 is 12 residues. The DNA for the CDR3 is TGTGCCACATCGGCGGGAAAATACGAGCAGTACTTC. Translated: CATSAGKYEQYF. The variable domain in full, completed from reference TRBV28 and TRBJ2-7, reads DVKVTQSSRYLVKRTGEKVFLECVQDMDHENMFWYRQDPGLGLRLIYFSYDVKMKEKGDIPEGYSVSREKKERFSLILESASTNQTSMYLCATSAGKYEQYFGPGTRLTVT.

V gene TRBV18 combines with J gene TRBJ1-2; 9 bases are a match to TRBD1. CDR1 and CDR2 from the germline V gene are KGHSH and LQKENI. The trim removed 2 bases at V and 2 bases at J, leaving 0 bases unmatched. The CDR3 runs 14 residues. The DNA of the CDR3 is TGTGCCAGCTCACCAGGGACAGGGAACTATGGCTACACCTTC. Translated: CASSPGTGNYGYTF.

This clone was seen a few times. The genes are TRBV7-9 and TRBJ1-1; tentative D call: TRBD1 (6 bases). Trimming cost V 4 bases and J 3 bases, with 15 bases left between them. Germline V lookup: CDR1 SEHNR, CDR2 FQNEAQ (reference sequence). The CDR3 runs to 15 residues. CDR3 residues: CASSSFIRGDTEAFF. The CDR3 nucleotides are TGTGCCAGCAGCTCATTTATCAGGGGAGACACTGAAGCTTTCTTT.

The chain couples TRBV2 to TRBJ2-7; D is possibly TRBD1 (7 bases). V was shortened by 2 bases and J by 6 bases, with 8 bases between the two germline ends. This CDR3 has 12 residues. Per the germline V gene, CDR1 is SNHLY and CDR2 is FYNNEI. In nucleotides, the CDR3 is TGTGCCAGCAGTGAACAGGGGGGCGAGCAGTACTTC. As protein: CASSEQGGEQYF.

The rearrangement joins TRBV11-3 to TRBJ2-1; perhaps TRBD2 as D (6 bases). Per germline, CDR1 SGHNT and CDR2 YENEEA. This CDR3 spans 13 amino acids. The ends were cut back, 6 bases at V and 10 bases at J, with 16 bases in the middle. This CDR3 reads CASRPNFGGEQFF. CDR3 sequence (DNA): TGTGCCAGCAGACCAAATTTTGGGGGGGAGCAGTTCTTC. Using reference TRBV11-3 and TRBJ2-1 for the parts outside the CDR3, the full variable domain is EAGVVQSPRYKIIEKKQPVAFWCNPISGHNTLYWYLQNLGQGPELLIRYENEEAVDDSQLPKDRFSAERLKGVDSTLKIQPAELGDSAVYLCASRPNFGGEQFFGPGTRLTVL.

V and J are TRBV10-3 and TRBJ1-1; D not certain. Looked up from germline, CDR1 is ENHRY and CDR2 is SYGVKD. This CDR3 region has 12 residues. Between the trimmed V and J ends, which lost 4 bases and 11 bases, there was a span of 14 bases. CDR3 region: CAISGSTRSAFF. DNA for the CDR3: TGTGCCATCAGTGGCTCGACCAGGTCGGCTTTCTTT.

The chain employs TRBV25-1 and TRBJ1-5; D not certain. The CDR3 runs 13 residues. With 4 bases removed from V and 4 bases from J, the gap between germline ends came to 8 bases. Germline V gives CDR1 MGHDK, CDR2 SYGVNS. The CDR3 DNA sequence: TGTGCCAGCAGTGCCACGGGGAATCAGCCCCAGCATTTT. It encodes CASSATGNQPQHF.

This clone has a handful of counts. The chain joins TRBV4-1 to TRBJ1-2; D is ambiguous. The V end was cut by 4 bases, the J end by 2 bases, with 14 bases between. Germline values: CDR1 MGHRA, CDR2 YSYEKL. This CDR3 region has 15 residues. As DNA, the CDR3 is TGCGCCAGCAGCCGAGAATCACGCGGAAACTATGGCTACACCTTC. As protein: CASSRESRGNYGYTF.

The CDR3 region has the DNA TGCGCCAGCAGCTGGGGGGCTAGCGGGGGGTACTACGAGCAGTACTTC. This sequence encodes CASSWGASGGYYEQYF. The chain combines TRBV5-1 with TRBJ2-7; 11 positions agree with TRBD2. Germline assignment: CDR1 SGHRS and CDR2 YFSETQ. The V and J ends lost 3 bases and 3 bases, in that order; junction bases with no gene match: 8. The CDR3 is 16 amino acids. The full variable domain, in which reference TRBV5-1 and TRBJ2-7 provide the parts outside the CDR3, is KAGVTQTPRYLIKTRGQQVTLSCSPISGHRSVSWYQQTPGQGLQFLFEYFSETQRNKGNFPGRFSGRQFSNSRSEMNVSTLELGDSALYLCASSWGASGGYYEQYFGPGTRLTVT.

The J gene is TRBJ1-5, the V gene TRBV30, with D possibly being TRBD1 (6 bases). Per germline, CDR1 GTSNPN and CDR2 SVGIG (reference sequence). CDR3 length: 13 residues. V was pared by 4 bases and J by 1 base, with 8 bases between. Written as DNA, the CDR3 is TGTGCCTGGAACAGGGAAAGCAATCAGCCCCAGCATTTT. Protein product: CAWNRESNQPQHF. Looking up the rest from reference TRBV30 and TRBJ1-5 gives the full variable domain: SQTIHQWPATLVQPVGSPLSLECTVEGTSNPNLYWYRQAAGRGLQLLFYSVGIGQISSEVPQNLSASRPQDRQFILSSKKLLLSDSGFYLCAWNRESNQPQHFGDGTRLSIL.

This rearrangement joins TRBV5-1 to TRBJ2-3; possibly TRBD2 for D (5 bases). Per germline, CDR1 SGHRS and CDR2 YFSETQ. Trimming took off 4 bases at V and 6 bases at J, with 15 bases between the two ends. The length of the CDR3 is 14 residues. The CDR3 coding sequence is TGCGCCAGCAGCGCACTAGGCCCCTTGGATACGCAGTATTTT. Protein sequence: CASSALGPLDTQYF. The full variable domain, its missing parts supplied by reference TRBV5-1 and TRBJ2-3, is KAGVTQTPRYLIKTRGQQVTLSCSPISGHRSVSWYQQTPGQGLQFLFEYFSETQRNKGNFPGRFSGRQFSNSRSEMNVSTLELGDSALYLCASSALGPLDTQYFGPGTRLTVL.

This sequence joins TRBV11-2 and TRBJ2-7, with 7 bases lining up with TRBD1. Looked up from germline, CDR1 is SGHAT and CDR2 is FQNNGV. The CDR3 is made up of 15 amino acids. V gave up 2 bases and J gave up 3 bases; unmatched junction bases: 7. CDR3 DNA: TGTGCCAGCAGCTTACCCTACAGGGGCAACTACGAGCAGTACTTC. Its translation is CASSLPYRGNYEQYF.

The J gene is TRBJ2-7, the V gene TRBV5-1; a possible D gene is TRBD2 (6 bases). There are 14 residues in the CDR3. V dropped 0 bases and J dropped 4 bases, with 11 bases sitting between them. Germline V gene data show CDR1 as SGHRS and CDR2 as YFSETQ. CDR3 DNA: TGCGCCAGCAGCTTGGGGCTAGCGCAGTACGAGCAGTACTTC. It specifies CASSLGLAQYEQYF.

The chain joins TRBV5-1 to TRBJ1-2; 7 positions agree with TRBD1. Germline CDR1 reads SGHRS; CDR2 reads YFSETQ. The CDR3 totals 14 residues. V shed 2 bases, J shed 2 bases, and the junction held 3 bases outside the gene matches. The DNA of the CDR3 is TGCGCCAGCAGCTTTGAGGGACAGAACTATGGCTACACCTTC. As protein: CASSFEGQNYGYTF.

The chain recombines TRBV27 with TRBJ2-2, with D possibly TRBD2 on 6 matching bases. V was trimmed by 4 bases and J by 0 bases, leaving 18 bases between them. The CDR3 totals 18 residues. Germline V CDR1 and CDR2: MNHEY, SMNVEV (reference sequence). CDR3 in amino acids: CASSSPPVGEANTGELFF. The CDR3, as DNA: TGTGCCAGCAGTTCCCCCCCCGTGGGGGAGGCGAACACCGGGGAGCTGTTTTTT.